The 30 T cell receptor beta chains below come from one sample, sequenced in a study of response to subunit inactivated influenza vaccine. MiXCR, applied by TCRdb to the RT-PCR reads, yields one record per CDR3 protein. Of roughly 500,000 distinct CDR3 sequences in the sample, 16% were seen once. The sample consisted of CD4+ T cells sorted from PBMCs, taken around 2 years after vaccination. The receptors come from a man between 50 and 75 years old who received an inactivated influenza vaccine.

This clonotype was observed at least ten times. The V gene is TRBV30, the J gene TRBJ2-1; D may be TRBD1 or TRBD2 (5 bases each). CDR3 length: 17 amino acids. Trimming cost V 0 bases and J 2 bases, with 17 bases left between them. From germline, CDR1 is GTSNPN and CDR2 SVGIG (reference sequence). The CDR3 loop reads CAWSVRGRVGTYNEQFF. In DNA form, the CDR3 reads TGTGCCTGGAGTGTCCGGGGCAGGGTGGGAACCTACAATGAGCAGTTCTTC. The entire variable domain, with the rest obtained from reference TRBV30 and TRBJ2-1, is as follows: SQTIHQWPATLVQPVGSPLSLECTVEGTSNPNLYWYRQAAGRGLQLLFYSVGIGQISSEVPQNLSASRPQDRQFILSSKKLLLSDSGFYLCAWSVRGRVGTYNEQFFGPGTRLTVL.

The table lists this clonotype with many counts. The chain carries TRBV7-2 and TRBJ2-5, with D perhaps matching TRBD1 (6 bases). V was pared by 0 bases and J by 5 bases, with 10 bases between. The CDR3 totals 14 residues. Per the germline V gene, CDR1 is SGHTA and CDR2 is FQGNSA. The CDR3 protein is CASSLAGALETQYF. Here the CDR3 DNA reads TGTGCCAGCAGCTTAGCGGGGGCTCTTGAGACCCAGTACTTC.

The chain uses TRBV18 and TRBJ2-5; the match to TRBD1 covers 7 bases. Germline lookup yields CDR1 KGHSH and CDR2 LQKENI. The CDR3 has 13 residues. Unmatched junction bases numbered 12, after V lost 5 bases and J lost 12 bases. The CDR3 DNA reads as TGTGCCAGCTCATCAAAAGATGGGACAGAGGAGTACTTC. Translation gives CASSSKDGTEEYF.

The gene calls are TRBV7-9 and TRBJ2-7, with 10 bases that match TRBD2. CDR3 length: 15 amino acids. From germline, CDR1 is SEHNR and CDR2 FQNEAQ (reference sequence). Trimming took 3 bases from V and 5 from J; bases not matched to a gene: 7. Written as DNA, the CDR3 is TGTGCCAGCAGCTTCGCTAGCGGGAGCGTCAACGAGCAGTACTTC. It translates to CASSFASGSVNEQYF.

This chain connects TRBV18 to TRBJ2-7, with 7 bases aligning to TRBD1. Germline-derived CDR1 and CDR2 are KGHSH and LQKENI. Trimming cost V 3 bases and J 3 bases; bases outside gene matches: 11. The CDR3 covers 16 residues. CDR3 region: CASSPRSQGKNYEQYF. The CDR3 nucleotides are TGTGCCAGCTCACCTCGTTCACAGGGGAAAAACTACGAGCAGTACTTC. The complete variable domain, with remaining parts taken from reference TRBV18 and TRBJ2-7, reads NAGVMQNPRHLVRRRGQEARLRCSPMKGHSHVYWYRQLPEEGLKFMVYLQKENIIDESGMPKERFSAEFPKEGPSILRIQQVVRGDSAAYFCASSPRSQGKNYEQYFGPGTRLTVT.

In its sample, this clonotype was seen many times. The rearrangement joins TRBV6-1 to TRBJ1-1, with D unresolved. Germline CDR1 reads MNHNS; CDR2 reads SASEGT. This CDR3 is built from 13 residues. V was shortened by 6 bases and J by 1 base, with 9 bases between the two germline ends. The CDR3 is CASRRRENTEAFF. DNA for the CDR3: TGTGCCAGCAGACGTCGGGAGAACACTGAAGCTTTCTTT.

This chain connects TRBV7-3 to TRBJ2-3, with TRBD2 matching 10 bases. The trim removed 2 bases at V and 11 bases at J, leaving 10 bases unmatched. CDR1 is SGHTA and CDR2 is FQGTGA in the germline V gene. The CDR3 loop spans 15 amino acids. The CDR3 sequence: CASSLVASGREMQYF. CDR3 nucleotides: TGTGCCAGCAGCTTAGTCGCTAGCGGGAGAGAGATGCAGTATTTT.

This chain joins TRBV21-1 and TRBJ2-6. TRBV21-1 is an annotated pseudogene. This CDR3 is built from 15 residues. The CDR3 sequence is CASSKSISGANVLTF. CDR3 sequence (DNA): TGTGCCAGCAGCAAATCTATATCTGGGGCCAACGTCCTGACTTTC.

The gene calls are TRBV6-2 or TRBV6-3 and TRBJ2-7; maybe TRBD1 (5 bases). The CDR3 contains 12 residues. The germline CDR1 and CDR2 sequences are MNHEY and SVGEGT. V was pared by 5 bases and J by 3 bases, with 8 bases between. Here the CDR3 reads CASSMTDYEQYF. The DNA for the CDR3 is TGTGCCAGCAGTATGACAGACTACGAGCAGTACTTC.

This clonotype appeared a single time. The rearrangement links TRBV21-1 to TRBJ2-7. TRBV21-1 is termed a pseudogene. The CDR3 covers 13 residues. CDR3: CPSGVVPTYEQYF. The CDR3 nucleotides read TGCCCCAGTGGGGTCGTACCAACCTACGAGCAGTACTTC.

The chain joins TRBV20-1 to TRBJ2-1, with D perhaps TRBD2 (6 bases). Germline V gives CDR1 DFQATT, CDR2 SNEGSKA (reference sequence). This CDR3 has 13 residues. V lost 5 bases to trimming and J lost 0 bases, with 8 bases between them. CDR3 loop: CSAGGSSYNEQFF. The CDR3 DNA is TGCAGTGCTGGGGGGAGCTCCTACAATGAGCAGTTCTTC.

A few counts support this clonotype. The rearrangement links TRBV5-1 to TRBJ2-1, with TRBD1 identical over 9 bases. The CDR3 has 15 amino acids. J was trimmed by 7 bases and V by 4 bases; bases with no gene match: 9. Germline lookup yields CDR1 SGHRS and CDR2 YFSETQ. The CDR3: CASSPVDRGPNEQFF. CDR3 DNA sequence: TGCGCCAGCAGCCCCGTGGACAGGGGTCCGAATGAGCAGTTCTTC.

This clonotype was counted at least ten times. This chain joins TRBV5-1 and TRBJ2-1; TRBD2 matches 16 bases. This CDR3 comprises 16 residues. The J segment lost 15 bases and the V segment lost 4 bases, leaving 13 bases of the junction unmatched. Germline V gene data show CDR1 as SGHRS and CDR2 as YFSETQ. The CDR3 DNA reads as TGCGCCAGCAGCGCCAGCTCCGGGACTAGCGGGGGGGCGAGGTTCTTC. Translating it yields CASSASSGTSGGARFF.

This clonotype was recorded a few times. The chain links TRBV21-1 to TRBJ2-2; the table's D call, TRBD1, has no DNA check behind it. TRBV21-1 constitutes a pseudogene. This CDR3 has 15 residues. The CDR3 is CASSRTGRDTGELFF. The CDR3 DNA follows: TGTGCCAGCAGCCGTACAGGGCGGGACACCGGGGAGCTGTTTTTT.

The sample holds many counts of this clonotype. The chain couples TRBV12-3 or TRBV12-4 to TRBJ2-7; 7 bases agree with TRBD1. CDR3 length equals 15 residues. With V trimmed by 1 base and J by 7 bases, 10 bases remained unmatched. CDR3 region: CASSLEVDRATEQYF. For the CDR3, the DNA is TGTGCCAGCAGTTTAGAAGTCGACAGGGCTACGGAGCAGTACTTC.

The gene calls are TRBV10-3 and TRBJ2-4; the match to TRBD1 covers 8 bases. After removal of 0 bases from V and 13 bases from J, the junction contained 8 bases not matched to a gene. This CDR3 has 14 residues. Germline CDR1 ENHRY, CDR2 SYGVKD. For the CDR3, the DNA is TGTGCCATCAGTGAGTCGGTGACAGGGGATGTCCAGTACTTC. Protein product: CAISESVTGDVQYF.

This clonotype came up a few times. The chain joins TRBV20-1 to TRBJ2-3; 8 nucleotides line up with TRBD2. The V segment lost 6 bases and the J segment 3 bases; nucleotides outside the gene matches: 8. The CDR3 is made up of 14 amino acids. CDR1 is DFQATT, CDR2 SNEGSKA, per germline (reference sequence). DNA of the CDR3: TGCAGTGCGTCCCCCGGGACTAGAACAGATACGCAGTATTTT. Translating gives CSASPGTRTDTQYF.

This clonotype was seen only once. The chain combines TRBV20-1 with TRBJ2-5, with D perhaps matching TRBD1 (5 bases). V gave up 3 bases and J gave up 4 bases, with 6 bases separating them. The CDR3 length is 11 residues. CDR1 is DFQATT, CDR2 SNEGSKA, per germline (reference sequence). The CDR3 region has the DNA TGCAGTGCTAGCGACAGAGAGACCCAGTACTTC. This gives the protein CSASDRETQYF.

The chain combines TRBV20-1 with TRBJ1-1; maybe TRBD1 (6 bases). This CDR3 is built from 14 residues. Germline V lookup: CDR1 DFQATT, CDR2 SNEGSKA (reference sequence). Trimming left V 5 bases short and J 4 bases short, with 17 bases between. CDR3 sequence (DNA): TGCAGTGCTCCTTACTCCCTCAGGGGCACTGAAGCTTTCTTT. This encodes CSAPYSLRGTEAFF.

The chain uses TRBV29-1 and TRBJ1-2; TRBD1 might be the D (6 bases). Trimming pared 7 bases from V and 0 bases from J, leaving 12 bases between. The germline V gene has CDR1 SQVTM and CDR2 ANQGSEA. CDR3 length: 13 residues. The CDR3 spells CSDTRGTNYGYTF. DNA for the CDR3: TGCAGCGACACAAGGGGGACTAACTATGGCTACACCTTC.

This rearrangement joins TRBV6-1 to TRBJ1-2; D may be TRBD1 (6 bases). V shed 10 bases and J shed 0 bases, with 15 bases lying between them. Germline assignment: CDR1 MNHNS and CDR2 SASEGT. The CDR3 consists of 14 residues. In DNA form, the CDR3 reads TGTGCCATAAAACAGGGCCCCACTAACTATGGCTACACCTTC. Translated: CAIKQGPTNYGYTF.

This chain links TRBV11-2 with TRBJ2-2, with 7 bases matching TRBD2. The length of the CDR3 is 19 residues. Germline lookup yields CDR1 SGHAT and CDR2 FQNNGV. Unmatched junction bases numbered 14, after V lost 2 bases and J lost 2 bases. CDR3 DNA sequence: TGTGCCAGCAGCTTAAGATGGGCTAGCGGAGACGTAAACACCGGGGAGCTGTTTTTT. This translates into CASSLRWASGDVNTGELFF.

This clonotype was counted ten times or more. This chain joins TRBV30 and TRBJ1-1; D is possibly TRBD1 (5 bases). The CDR3 is 12 residues long. The germline V gene encodes CDR1 GTSNPN and CDR2 SVGIG (reference sequence). V lost 5 bases and J lost 2, with 9 bases in between. The CDR3 is CAWGTVNTEAFF. The CDR3 DNA follows: TGTGCCTGGGGGACGGTAAACACTGAAGCTTTCTTT.

The J gene is TRBJ2-2, the V gene TRBV11-2, with 9 positions matching TRBD2. Germline CDR1 SGHAT, CDR2 FQNNGV. V trimming: 4 bases; J trimming: 1 base; junction bases outside the gene matches: 1. The CDR3 extends over 15 amino acids. The CDR3 loop is CASSWTSENTGELFF. For the CDR3, the DNA is TGTGCCAGCAGCTGGACTAGCGAGAACACCGGGGAGCTGTTTTTT.

The gene calls are TRBV5-1 and TRBJ1-2; 7 nucleotides align to TRBD1. After removal of 1 base from V and 4 bases from J, the junction contained 7 bases not matched to a gene. The CDR3 covers 15 residues. The germline CDR1 and CDR2 sequences are SGHRS and YFSETQ. Here the CDR3 DNA reads TGCGCCAGCAGCTTGACGGTGACAGGGACCTATGGCTACACCTTC. Amino acids: CASSLTVTGTYGYTF. Combining the CDR3 with reference TRBV5-1 and TRBJ1-2 gives the whole variable domain KAGVTQTPRYLIKTRGQQVTLSCSPISGHRSVSWYQQTPGQGLQFLFEYFSETQRNKGNFPGRFSGRQFSNSRSEMNVSTLELGDSALYLCASSLTVTGTYGYTFGSGTRLTVV.

The chain couples TRBV3-1 to TRBJ2-7; no clear D. V was pared by 3 bases and J by 6 bases, with 12 bases between. This CDR3 contains 13 residues. The germline gives CDR1 LGHDT, CDR2 YNNKEL (reference sequence). CDR3 region: CASSQTTVGEQYF. The CDR3 DNA reads as TGTGCCAGCAGCCAGACCACAGTAGGCGAGCAGTACTTC.

This chain joins TRBV29-1 and TRBJ2-3; tentative D call: TRBD1 (6 bases). The germline V and J ends were trimmed by 6 bases and 0 bases, with 16 bases remaining between them. The CDR3 runs to 15 residues. Germline assignment: CDR1 SQVTM and CDR2 ANQGSEA. CDR3 DNA: TGCAGCGTCTTAGCTCGACAGGTCAGCACAGATACGCAGTATTTT. Encoded protein: CSVLARQVSTDTQYF.

This clonotype came up a few times. The J gene is TRBJ1-2, the V gene TRBV4-3, with a tentative D call TRBD1 (6 bases). The germline V gene has CDR1 LGHNA and CDR2 YSLEER. Trimming stripped 3 bases from V and 5 bases from J, with 13 bases between. This CDR3 has 14 amino acids. The CDR3 loop is CASSQGLGQYGYTF. The CDR3 region has the DNA TGCGCCAGCAGCCAGGGACTCGGACAGTATGGCTACACCTTC.

About this clonotype: A much larger clone sits a single nucleotide away, making a read error possible. The chain joins TRBV20-1 to TRBJ2-3; D call uncertain. This CDR3 has 11 amino acids. Germline CDR1 and CDR2: DFQATT and SNEGSKA (reference sequence). Trimming stripped 2 bases from V and 1 base from J, with 1 base between. The CDR3 spells CSARRTDTQYF. CDR3 nucleotides: TGCAGTGCTAGACGCACAGATACGCAGTATTTT.

CDR3 loop: CASSLGWAEQAFF. The CDR3 nucleotides are TGTGCCAGCAGCTTAGGATGGGCAGAGCAAGCTTTCTTT. V is TRBV7-9 and J is TRBJ1-1, with no clear D. The length of the CDR3 is 13 residues. The V gene lost 1 base and the J gene lost 9 bases, with 12 bases spanning the gap. From germline, CDR1 is SEHNR and CDR2 FQNEAQ (reference sequence).